The 31 T cell receptor beta chains reported below all come from one sample, sequenced in a study of blood T cell repertoires in COVID-19. This table comes from immunoSEQ multiplex PCR, and its TCRdb copy is limited to in-frame clones, with some not included. The repertoire holds 150,000 to 200,000 clones, with around 83% as singletons. The sample taken for sequencing was peripheral blood. The source of these receptors is a man aged 18 to 30 with acute or convalescent COVID-19.

This chain connects TRBV18 to TRBJ1-5, with 9 positions matching TRBD1. This CDR3 region has 14 residues. Losses at the gene ends were 4 bases for V and 7 bases for J; bases not matched to a gene: 5. From germline, CDR1 is KGHSH and CDR2 LQKENI. Written as DNA, the CDR3 is TGTGCCAGCTCACTGGGACAGGGACTCCAGCCCCAGCATTTT. Its protein product is CASSLGQGLQPQHF.

The chain couples TRBV2 to TRBJ2-2; 14 bases map to TRBD2. Germline-derived CDR1 and CDR2 are SNHLY and FYNNEI. The CDR3 has 18 amino acids. The V and J ends lost 1 base and 3 bases, in that order; junction bases with no gene match: 4. The CDR3 bases are TGTGCCAGCAGTGAAGGACTAGCGGGGGGGCCAGACACCGGGGAGCTGTTTTTT. Its protein is CASSEGLAGGPDTGELFF.

The rearrangement links TRBV6-5 to TRBJ2-5, with 13 nucleotides matching TRBD2. The CDR3 contains 14 residues. J lost 5 bases, V lost 10 bases, and 7 bases had no gene match. The V gene's germline CDR1 is MNHEY and CDR2 SVGAGI. The CDR3 region has the DNA TGTGCCACGGGGAAGGGACTAGCGGGGGAGACCCAGTACTTC. Amino acids: CATGKGLAGETQYF.

The CDR3 nucleotides read TGTGCCAGCAGCCAAGGACAGGGGTTTCAGCCCCAGCATTTT. This translates into CASSQGQGFQPQHF. This chain connects TRBV4-2 to TRBJ1-5; 8 nucleotides agree with TRBD1. V trimming: 1 base; J trimming: 6 bases; junction bases outside the gene matches: 2. The CDR3 is 14 amino acids. In germline, CDR1 is LGHNA, CDR2 YNFKEQ.

This clone was found a few times. J is TRBJ2-2 and V is TRBV7-9, with D tentatively TRBD1 (5 bases). The V end was cut by 7 bases, the J end by 3 bases, with 15 bases between. Germline loops: CDR1 SEHNR, CDR2 FQNEAQ (reference sequence). This CDR3 region has 15 residues. As DNA, the CDR3 is TGTGCCAGCACCACAGGCAGCAGATACACCGGGGAGCTGTTTTTT. This sequence encodes CASTTGSRYTGELFF.

V gene TRBV4-2 combines with J gene TRBJ2-7; weak D call: TRBD1 (5 bases). The length of the CDR3 is 14 residues. Per the germline V gene, CDR1 is LGHNA and CDR2 is YNFKEQ. V lost 2 bases and J lost 4, with 12 bases in between. The CDR3 here is CASSQSTGPYEQYF. The CDR3 nucleotides are TGTGCCAGCAGCCAAAGCACAGGCCCTTACGAGCAGTACTTC.

The rearrangement links TRBV30 to TRBJ1-1; D perhaps matches TRBD1 (5 bases). V gave up 5 bases and J gave up 0 bases, with 10 bases separating them. CDR3 length equals 13 residues. Germline loops: CDR1 GTSNPN, CDR2 SVGIG (reference sequence). CDR3: CAWGGNMNTEAFF. CDR3 sequence (DNA): TGTGCCTGGGGGGGGAACATGAACACTGAAGCTTTCTTT.

This clone has a handful of counts. This chain joins TRBV3-1 (or the pseudogene TRBV3-2) and TRBJ2-5, with TRBD1 matching over 9 bases. The V gene end was trimmed by 3 bases and the J gene end by 5 bases; junction bases not matched to a gene: 10. Germline V gene data show CDR1 as LGHDT and CDR2 as YNNKEL (reference sequence). This CDR3 comprises 16 residues. CDR3 coding DNA: TGTGCCAGCAGCCAGAATGGACAGGGGTTAGGGGAGACCCAGTACTTC. It is translated as CASSQNGQGLGETQYF.

This clone was counted a single time. The CDR3 loop is CASRGIGQGYGYTF. CDR3 coding DNA: TGTGCCAGCAGAGGAATCGGACAGGGATATGGCTACACCTTC. V and J are TRBV6-5 and TRBJ1-2; TRBD1 aligns across 8 bases. This CDR3 is built from 14 residues. Germline loops: CDR1 MNHEY, CDR2 SVGAGI. V shed 6 bases and J 5 bases; nucleotides not matched to a gene: 8.

The V call is TRBV6-1, the J call TRBJ2-7; 11 nucleotides agree with TRBD2. CDR1 MNHNS and CDR2 SASEGT come from the germline V gene. The CDR3 has 16 amino acids. The V gene end was trimmed by 4 bases and the J gene end by 7 bases; junction bases not matched to a gene: 12. CDR3 in amino acids: CASSVLAGEPFEEQYF. The CDR3 region has the DNA TGTGCCAGCAGTGTACTAGCGGGGGAGCCATTTGAAGAGCAGTACTTC.

The chain carries TRBV7-6 and TRBJ2-5; 7 nucleotides agree with TRBD1. Germline-derived CDR1 and CDR2 are SGHVS and FNYEAQ. There are 15 residues in the CDR3. The V gene end was trimmed by 6 bases and the J gene end by 1 base; junction bases not matched to a gene: 8. Here the CDR3 DNA reads TGTGCCAGCAGACTGGGACAGAGTCCCCAAGAGACCCAGTACTTC. It translates to CASRLGQSPQETQYF.

The J gene is TRBJ1-1, the V gene TRBV18, with 9 bases that match TRBD1. CDR1 is KGHSH and CDR2 is LQKENI in the germline V gene. J was trimmed by 7 bases and V by 4 bases; bases with no gene match: 7. The length of the CDR3 is 14 residues. CDR3 bases: TGTGCCAGCTCACTTCTCGGACAGGGGCTTGAAGCTTTCTTT. This codes for CASSLLGQGLEAFF.

The chain links TRBV14 to TRBJ2-5; maybe TRBD2 (5 bases). The germline CDR1 and CDR2 sequences are SGHDN and FVKESK. The CDR3 runs to 13 residues. Trimming shortened V by 4 bases and J by 2 bases, and 8 bases separated the two germline ends. DNA of the CDR3: TGTGCCAGCAGCCCTCGACTACAAGAGACCCAGTACTTC. The encoded protein is CASSPRLQETQYF.

This chain joins TRBV7-9 and TRBJ1-2, with 7 bases fitting TRBD1. Germline V gene sequence: CDR1 SEHNR, CDR2 FQNEAQ (reference sequence). J gave up 5 bases and V 5 bases, and 11 bases lay outside the gene matches. This CDR3 contains 15 residues. The CDR3 DNA reads as TGTGCCAGCAGCCGCGAGACGGACAGGACGTATGGCTACACCTTC. Its translation is CASSRETDRTYGYTF.

The chain joins TRBV11-2 to TRBJ1-2, with D possibly being TRBD1 (5 bases). V shed 6 bases and J shed 6 bases, with 17 bases lying between them. The CDR3 contains 14 residues. Germline CDR1 is SGHAT and CDR2 is FQNNGV. This CDR3 is CASSRGTNVNGYTF. Written as DNA, the CDR3 is TGTGCCAGCAGTCGCGGGACCAACGTTAATGGCTACACCTTC.

CDR3 amino acids: CASTDRGINGYTF. DNA of the CDR3: TGTGCCAGCACCGACCGAGGGATTAATGGCTACACCTTC. The chain uses TRBV9 and TRBJ1-2; D not certain. Germline-derived CDR1 and CDR2 are SGDLS and YYNGEE. The CDR3 loop spans 13 amino acids. Trimming took 6 bases from V and 6 from J, leaving 15 bases between them.

This chain uses TRBV30 with TRBJ2-5; D might be TRBD1 (5 bases). Trimming removed 0 bases from V and 4 bases from J, with 15 bases in between. Germline CDR1 reads GTSNPN; CDR2 reads SVGIG (reference sequence). The CDR3 has 15 residues. The CDR3 is CAWSVLPPRGETQYF. In DNA, the CDR3 is TGTGCCTGGAGTGTACTTCCCCCAAGGGGAGAGACCCAGTACTTC.

This rearrangement joins TRBV6-6 to TRBJ1-4, with 7 bases that match TRBD1. Germline trimming cut 4 bases from V and 8 bases from J; bases unmatched to any gene: 10. CDR1 is MNHNY and CDR2 is SVGAGI in the germline V gene (reference sequence). This CDR3 has 15 amino acids. DNA of the CDR3: TGTGCCAGCAGTTGGAATACAGGGGCGGGCGAAAAACTGTTTTTT. Its protein is CASSWNTGAGEKLFF.

V gene TRBV2 combines with J gene TRBJ1-2, with 7 bases that match TRBD1. The germline gives CDR1 SNHLY, CDR2 FYNNEI. The V gene end was trimmed by 6 bases and the J gene end by 5 bases; junction bases not matched to a gene: 3. The CDR3 is 12 amino acids. The CDR3 protein is CASRAGGYGYTF. CDR3 coding DNA: TGTGCCAGCAGGGCAGGGGGGTATGGCTACACCTTC.

This clone was seen once. The rearrangement links TRBV3-1 (or the pseudogene TRBV3-2) to TRBJ2-6; tentative D call: TRBD2 (6 bases). V lost 4 bases and J lost 2, with 18 bases in between. The CDR3 is 18 residues long. In germline, CDR1 is LGHDT, CDR2 YNNKEL (reference sequence). The CDR3 sequence: CASSPQEGQSPGANVLTF. CDR3 bases: TGTGCCAGCAGCCCCCAGGAGGGGCAATCCCCTGGGGCCAACGTCCTGACTTTC.

The rearrangement uses TRBV2 and TRBJ2-1; perhaps TRBD1 as D (6 bases). Trimming removed 7 bases from V and 8 bases from J, with 15 bases in between. The CDR3 has 13 amino acids. CDR1 is SNHLY and CDR2 is FYNNEI in the germline V gene. In DNA, the CDR3 is TGTGCCAGCATGGGGGACACCAGCGATGAGCAGTTCTTC. This gives the protein CASMGDTSDEQFF. The whole variable domain, remainder taken from reference TRBV2 and TRBJ2-1, is EPEVTQTPSHQVTQMGQEVILRCVPISNHLYFYWYRQILGQKVEFLVSFYNNEISEKSEIFDDQFSVERPDGSNFTLKIRSTKLEDSAMYFCASMGDTSDEQFFGPGTRLTVL.

In this sample, this clone turned up a few times. The chain has TRBV30 and TRBJ1-6; no firm D call. The CDR3 covers 19 residues. The germline V gene has CDR1 GTSNPN and CDR2 SVGIG (reference sequence). V lost 3 bases, J lost 7 bases, and 28 bases lay in between. CDR3 coding DNA: TGTGCCTGGAGCCGTGACCGTACCTTAACCGCAGGCGGGAATTCACCCCTCCACTTT. This gives the protein CAWSRDRTLTAGGNSPLHF.

This clone was seen just once. This chain links TRBV30 with TRBJ2-4; D is perhaps TRBD2 (6 bases). The germline V and J ends were trimmed by 4 bases and 0 bases, with 13 bases remaining between them. Germline CDR1 is GTSNPN and CDR2 is SVGIG (reference sequence). The CDR3 extends over 15 amino acids. Written as DNA, the CDR3 is TGTGCCTGGAAGGGTGAGGGACTAGCCAAAAACATTCAGTACTTC. It translates to CAWKGEGLAKNIQYF.

The chain combines TRBV6-5 with TRBJ2-1; D may be TRBD1 (6 bases). The germline CDR1 and CDR2 sequences are MNHEY and SVGAGI. Deletions cut 6 bases from V and 6 bases from J, with 12 bases between. The CDR3 sequence is 13 residues long. CDR3 sequence reads: CASRKQGSNEQFF. The CDR3 nucleotides read TGTGCCAGCAGAAAACAGGGTAGCAATGAGCAGTTCTTC.

The chain employs TRBV19 and TRBJ2-1; 14 positions match TRBD2. The junction had 2 bases not matched to a gene; V was cut back by 5 bases and J by 8 bases. CDR1 and CDR2 from the germline V gene are LNHDA and SQIVND (reference sequence). The CDR3 consists of 14 residues. CDR3 loop: CASSGTSGGYEQFF. In DNA form, the CDR3 reads TGTGCCAGTAGTGGGACTAGCGGGGGTTATGAGCAGTTCTTC.

This chain joins TRBV4-1 and TRBJ1-5, with D hard to call. CDR1 and CDR2 (germline): MGHRA, YSYEKL. The CDR3 is 15 residues long. The ends were cut back, 1 base at V and 10 bases at J, with 17 bases in the middle. The CDR3 nucleotides read TGCGCCAGCAGCCAAGCTATGGGCCGGGGTGGACCCCAGCATTTT. Residues: CASSQAMGRGGPQHF.

The rearrangement uses TRBV6-1 and TRBJ1-4; the match to TRBD1 covers 7 bases. J lost 2 bases, V lost 4 bases, and 10 bases had no gene match. This CDR3 comprises 17 residues. Germline V lookup: CDR1 MNHNS, CDR2 SASEGT. The CDR3 reads CASSALNRGSTNEKLFF. DNA for the CDR3: TGTGCCAGCAGTGCCCTTAACAGGGGATCGACTAATGAAAAACTGTTTTTT.

This clone turned up a few times. The chain has TRBV24-1 and TRBJ2-7, with TRBD2 identical over 14 bases. V was clipped by 5 bases and J by 2 bases; unmatched bases: 1. The germline V gene has CDR1 KGHDR and CDR2 SFDVKD. The CDR3 consists of 15 residues. The CDR3 DNA is TGTGCCACCAGTGGGGGACTAGCGGGGGCCTACGAGCAGTACTTC. Its translation is CATSGGLAGAYEQYF.

The V and J genes are TRBV7-6 and TRBJ1-5, with TRBD1 as a possible D gene (5 bases). Germline CDR1 reads SGHVS; CDR2 reads FNYEAQ. The CDR3 is 15 amino acids. Trimming cost V 3 bases and J 7 bases, with 16 bases left between them. DNA for the CDR3: TGTGCCAGCAGCTTCTGGCGCAGGGCAGGACAGCCCCAGCATTTT. Amino acid sequence: CASSFWRRAGQPQHF.

The chain recombines TRBV4-2 with TRBJ1-2; 9 bases are a match to TRBD1. This CDR3 contains 17 residues. Losses at the gene ends were 1 base for V and 3 bases for J; bases not matched to a gene: 9. Per the germline V gene, CDR1 is LGHNA and CDR2 is YNFKEQ. CDR3: CASSQVGTGPFDYGYTF. As DNA, the CDR3 is TGTGCCAGCAGCCAAGTTGGGACAGGGCCCTTTGACTATGGCTACACCTTC.

The V gene is TRBV13, the J gene TRBJ1-1, with 10 bases fitting TRBD1. V dropped 3 bases and J dropped 4; count of bases not matched to a gene: 2. The CDR3 is 14 amino acids. Germline V gene data show CDR1 as PRHDT and CDR2 as FYEKMQ (reference sequence). The CDR3: CASSFRTGGTEAFF. Here the CDR3 DNA reads TGTGCCAGCAGCTTCCGGACAGGGGGCACTGAAGCTTTCTTT.